The rows below give T cell receptor beta chains drawn from one sample of a study of CD8 T cells in ankylosing spondylitis. TCRdb re-analysed the 5' RACE reads in MiXCR, keeping a single row per CDR3 protein. The repertoire consists of around 150,000 distinct CDR3 sequences, with approximately 44% occurring once and the leading ten covering roughly 15%. The sequenced material came from synovial fluid, either unsorted or a sorted T cell fraction (not recorded which). The source of these receptors is a male donor with ankylosing spondylitis. CDR3s include the opening cysteine and the closing phenylalanine or tryptophan. Each record gives: V gene, J gene, CDR3 length, clone size, D gene, CDR3 DNA, CDR3 protein. D genes are given only for firm matches. Clone size, where shown, is once, few, many, or a class for clones that have expanded.

>TRBV2|TRBJ1-1|16|NA|NA
TGTGCCAGCAGTGAAGGGGTGACAGTTCAGAACACTGAAGCTTTCTTT
CASSEGVTVQNTEAFF
>TRBV6-1|TRBJ2-2|14|few|NA
TGTGCCAGCACCAGGTCTCCCGAGACCGGGGAGCTGTTTTTT
CASTRSPETGELFF
>TRBV5-1|TRBJ1-1|19|NA|TRBD1
TGCGCCAGCAGCTCGAATTGGTTATGGGACAGCCATATGAACACTGAAGCTTTCTTT
CASSSNWLWDSHMNTEAFF
>TRBV10-2|TRBJ2-3|15|NA|TRBD1
TGCGCCAGCAGGGGACAGGGCTTCCTCACAGATACGCAGTATTTT
CASRGQGFLTDTQYF
>TRBV3-1|TRBJ2-1|17|NA|TRBD1
TGTGCCAGCAGCCAACTCTTAGGACAGGGGGCCTACAATGAGCAGTTCTTC
CASSQLLGQGAYNEQFF
>TRBV12-3/TRBV12-4|TRBJ2-1|16|NA|NA
TGTGCCAGCGGTTGGTTAACGGGAGGGGGCCCGGATGAGCAGTTCTTC
CASGWLTGGGPDEQFF
>TRBV5-5|TRBJ2-1|16|NA|NA
TGTGCCAGCAGCTTGACAGGAGTTGGTTTTAACAATGAGCAGTTCTTC
CASSLTGVGFNNEQFF
>TRBV20-1|TRBJ2-1|16|few|TRBD2
TGCAGTGCTAGAAGGGGCCCGGGACTACCCTACAATGAGCAGTTCTTC
CSARRGPGLPYNEQFF
>TRBV11-2|TRBJ2-6|16|NA|NA
TGTGCCAGCAGCTCCATACGACGGCAAAGGGCCAACGTCCTGACTTTC
CASSSIRRQRANVLTF
>TRBV4-3|TRBJ1-2|16|many|NA
TGCGCCAGCAGCCAAGAATTGGGGGAAGCCATTCCTGGCTACACCTTC
CASSQELGEAIPGYTF
>TRBV5-1|TRBJ1-2|17|few|NA
TGCGCCAGCAGCTTGGCCCGACGGGGGTCCGCTAACTATGGCTACACCTTC
CASSLARRGSANYGYTF
>TRBV6-1|TRBJ2-7|14|NA|NA
TGTGCCAGCAACCGCGGGGGCGACCCTAACGAGCAGTACTTC
CASNRGGDPNEQYF
>TRBV5-8|TRBJ2-3|17|once|TRBD2
TGTGCCAGCAGCTTGGGGGGACTAGCGGAAAACACAGATACGCAGTATTTT
CASSLGGLAENTDTQYF
>TRBV12-3/TRBV12-4|TRBJ2-3|15|few|TRBD1
TGTGCCAGCAGGGACAGGGGGCGCACCGCAGATACGCAGTATTTT
CASRDRGRTADTQYF
>TRBV6-2/TRBV6-3|TRBJ2-7|15|few|TRBD2
TGTGCCAGCAGATCCGACCTGGGGGGGGTGCAAGAGCAGTACTTC
CASRSDLGGVQEQYF
>TRBV2|TRBJ2-1|15|many|NA
TGTGCCAGCAGTGCCTGGGGGAACGGAGGGGATGAGCAGTTCTTC
CASSAWGNGGDEQFF
>TRBV12-3/TRBV12-4|TRBJ2-7|15|NA|NA
TGTGCCAGCAGTTTTAATATCTATATCTCCTACGAGCAGTACTTC
CASSFNIYISYEQYF
>TRBV11-2|TRBJ2-7|12|many|NA
TGTGCCAGCAGCTTTGGGGGCGGCGAGCAGTACTTC
CASSFGGGEQYF
>TRBV20-1|TRBJ1-1|14|NA|TRBD1
TGCAGTGCTACCACGCGACAGGGTAACACTGAAGCTTTCTTT
CSATTRQGNTEAFF
>TRBV19|TRBJ2-1|12|few|NA
TGTGCCAGTAGCGCTACAGGGTATGAGCAGTTCTTC
CASSATGYEQFF
>TRBV20-1|TRBJ2-1|14|NA|TRBD2
TGCAGTGCGAAACGGACTAGCGCAAACAATGAGCAGTTCTTC
CSAKRTSANNEQFF
>TRBV5-1|TRBJ2-1|13|NA|NA
TGCGCCAGCAGCTTGGGAGACCCGAGTGAGCAGTTCTTC
CASSLGDPSEQFF
>TRBV4-2|TRBJ2-2|13|NA|NA
TGTGCCAGCAGCCCAGGGAGGACCGGGGAGCTGTTTTTT
CASSPGRTGELFF
>TRBV20-1|TRBJ1-1|15|many|NA
TGCAGTGCTAGAGACATCCAGGGCGGGGACACTGAAGCTTTCTTT
CSARDIQGGDTEAFF
>TRBV7-2|TRBJ1-2|14|NA|NA
TGTGCCAGCAGCCAACAGGTGCAATGGGATGGCTACACCTTC
CASSQQVQWDGYTF